This TCR beta chain derives from a study of OX40 agonist ivuxolimab in advanced cancers. This CDR3 spans 16 amino acids. Germline CDR1 MDHEN, CDR2 SYDVKM. Trimming took off 3 bases at V and 2 bases at J, with 14 bases between the two ends. The table came from immunoSEQ multiplex PCR; TCRdb's copy has only in-frame clones and leaves some out. The table lists 70,000 or so clones, approximately 90% of them singletons. This clonotype was sampled from an adult with an advanced solid tumor such as melanoma, head and neck, liver or kidney cancer. The sample here was CD4+ or CD8+ T cells sorted from blood, taken in a trial of the OX40 agonist ivuxolimab. This chain connects TRBV28 to TRBJ1-5, with D perhaps TRBD1 (6 bases). The chain's CDR3 is CASSFRWTAGNQPQHF. Written as DNA, the CDR3 is TGTGCCAGCAGTTTCCGCTGGACAGCCGGCAATCAGCCCCAGCATTTT. The full variable domain, its missing parts supplied by reference TRBV28 and TRBJ1-5, is DVKVTQSSRYLVKRTGEKVFLECVQDMDHENMFWYRQDPGLGLRLIYFSYDVKMKEKGDIPEGYSVSREKKERFSLILESASTNQTSMYLCASSFRWTAGNQPQHFGDGTRLSIL.